Shown below are 31 T cell receptor beta chains from a single sample sequenced in a study of control samples from healthy donors and cancer patients. TCRdb's copy holds only in-frame clones and misses some; the assay was immunoSEQ multiplex PCR. In the table there are over 110,000 clones, 75% to 90% of which are singletons. Sequencing was carried out using blood. The receptors originated from a woman aged 25 to 39 in good health.

The chain links TRBV3-1 (or the pseudogene TRBV3-2) to TRBJ1-3; D is undetermined. This CDR3 spans 15 amino acids. The germline gives CDR1 LGHDT, CDR2 YNNKEL (reference sequence). Trimming removed 0 bases from V and 4 bases from J, with 10 bases in between. CDR3 nucleotide sequence: TGTGCCAGCAGCCAAGACGTCCGAGGGGGAAACACCATATATTTT. It codes for CASSQDVRGGNTIYF.

In its sample, this clone was seen once. J is TRBJ1-2 and V is TRBV3-1 (or the pseudogene TRBV3-2); D is perhaps TRBD1 (6 bases). The V end was cut by 0 bases, the J end by 2 bases, with 13 bases between. The V gene's germline CDR1 is LGHDT and CDR2 YNNKEL (reference sequence). This CDR3 comprises 16 residues. CDR3 sequence (DNA): TGTGCCAGCAGCCAAGAGGGACACCTTACGAACTATGGCTACACCTTC. As protein: CASSQEGHLTNYGYTF.

The chain links TRBV2 to TRBJ2-2; 15 nucleotides align to TRBD2. Looked up from germline, CDR1 is SNHLY and CDR2 is FYNNEI. Unmatched junction bases numbered 7, after V lost 6 bases and J lost 2 bases. This CDR3 contains 18 residues. This CDR3 reads CASRGGLAGGGNTGELFF. CDR3 DNA sequence: TGTGCCAGCAGGGGGGGACTAGCGGGAGGAGGAAACACCGGGGAGCTGTTTTTT.

The chain carries TRBV9 and TRBJ1-4; D remains ambiguous. V was clipped by 3 bases and J by 0 bases, with 6 bases between them. Germline CDR1 and CDR2: SGDLS and YYNGEE. The CDR3 contains 14 residues. The CDR3: CASSAGTTNEKLFF. CDR3 sequence (DNA): TGTGCCAGCAGCGCCGGGACAACTAATGAAAAACTGTTTTTT.

The gene calls are TRBV4-1 and TRBJ1-1; no clear D gene. The CDR3 consists of 13 residues. CDR1 is MGHRA and CDR2 is YSYEKL in the germline V gene. The ends were cut back, 2 bases at V and 6 bases at J, with 10 bases in the middle. The CDR3 nucleotides are TGCGCCAGCAGCCAAAGGGAGTACGCTGAAGCTTTCTTT. This translates into CASSQREYAEAFF.

V and J are TRBV27 and TRBJ1-1, with 7 nucleotides matching TRBD1. The germline gives CDR1 MNHEY, CDR2 SMNVEV (reference sequence). The CDR3 consists of 13 residues. V dropped 5 bases and J dropped 7; count of bases not matched to a gene: 7. CDR3 amino acids: CASSPTYRGEAFF. For the CDR3, the DNA is TGTGCCAGCAGTCCGACCTACAGGGGTGAAGCTTTCTTT.

The CDR3 loop is CASSLMGGREQFF. The CDR3 coding sequence is TGCGCCAGCAGCTTGATGGGGGGAAGGGAGCAGTTCTTC. V is TRBV5-1 and J is TRBJ2-1, with D possibly being TRBD2 (6 bases). Trimming stripped 1 base from V and 10 bases from J, with 12 bases between. The CDR3 is 13 residues long. CDR1 SGHRS and CDR2 YFSETQ come from the germline V gene.

This clone occurred once. The chain joins TRBV18 to TRBJ2-3; D might be TRBD1 (5 bases). The CDR3 covers 16 residues. In germline, CDR1 is KGHSH, CDR2 LQKENI. Trimming pared 0 bases from V and 0 bases from J, leaving 10 bases between. The CDR3 protein is CASSPPSRESTDTQYF. Written as DNA, the CDR3 is TGTGCCAGCTCACCACCGTCCAGGGAAAGCACAGATACGCAGTATTTT.

This clone was observed a handful of times. The chain recombines TRBV25-1 with TRBJ1-2; maybe TRBD1 (6 bases). This CDR3 is 15 amino acids long. Trimming cost V 6 bases and J 4 bases, with 18 bases left between them. Germline CDR1 is MGHDK and CDR2 is SYGVNS. The CDR3: CASSPYGGSSYGYTF. Written as DNA, the CDR3 is TGTGCCAGCAGCCCCTATGGGGGCTCGAGCTATGGCTACACCTTC.

The J gene is TRBJ2-1, the V gene TRBV2, with unresolved D. This CDR3 spans 15 amino acids. Germline values: CDR1 SNHLY, CDR2 FYNNEI. V lost 2 bases, J lost 7 bases, and 15 bases lay in between. CDR3 bases: TGTGCCAGCAGTGAAACGCCCCGGACCTCAAATGAGCAGTTCTTC. It translates to CASSETPRTSNEQFF. Full variable domain (missing parts from reference TRBV2 and TRBJ2-1): EPEVTQTPSHQVTQMGQEVILRCVPISNHLYFYWYRQILGQKVEFLVSFYNNEISEKSEIFDDQFSVERPDGSNFTLKIRSTKLEDSAMYFCASSETPRTSNEQFFGPGTRLTVL.

V and J are TRBV11-2 and TRBJ2-7; no clear D gene. Per germline, CDR1 SGHAT and CDR2 FQNNGV. V shed 0 bases and J shed 7 bases, with 13 bases lying between them. The CDR3 is made up of 14 amino acids. The CDR3 here is CASSLDRASGEQYF. CDR3 coding DNA: TGTGCCAGCAGCTTAGATAGGGCTTCGGGTGAGCAGTACTTC.

The chain carries TRBV5-6 and TRBJ2-1; no definite D call. Trimming removed 2 bases from V and 9 bases from J, with 18 bases in between. Germline loops: CDR1 SGHDT, CDR2 YYEEEE. The CDR3 is 15 amino acids. The DNA for the CDR3 is TGTGCCAGCAGCTTCGGTGGTCGGGTGAATCCTGAGCAGTTCTTC. Its protein product is CASSFGGRVNPEQFF.

The chain links TRBV6-1 to TRBJ1-5; 8 bases align to TRBD1. The germline gives CDR1 MNHNS, CDR2 SASEGT. After removal of 2 bases from V and 7 bases from J, the junction contained 4 bases not matched to a gene. The CDR3 is made up of 14 amino acids. The CDR3 sequence is CASSESGGWQPQHF. Written as DNA, the CDR3 is TGTGCCAGCAGTGAATCAGGGGGCTGGCAGCCCCAGCATTTT.

This rearrangement joins TRBV5-6 to TRBJ2-5; unclear D gene. This CDR3 comprises 15 residues. Trimming took 0 bases from V and 2 from J, leaving 11 bases between them. The germline CDR1 and CDR2 sequences are SGHDT and YYEEEE. DNA of the CDR3: TGTGCCAGCAGCTTGGAGGAGTTTAGGCAAGAGACCCAGTACTTC. Translated, it gives CASSLEEFRQETQYF.

The rearrangement uses TRBV10-1 and TRBJ2-3; 7 bases agree with TRBD2. Trimming cost V 8 bases and J 3 bases; bases outside gene matches: 8. CDR3 length equals 14 residues. Germline lookup yields CDR1 WNHNN and CDR2 SYGVQD (reference sequence). The CDR3 reads CASSLSGTTDTQYF. In DNA form, the CDR3 reads TGCGCCAGCTCTCTCAGCGGGACGACAGATACGCAGTATTTT.

This chain joins TRBV7-9 and TRBJ2-7, with TRBD2 identical over 8 bases. The trim removed 5 bases at V and 0 bases at J, leaving 9 bases unmatched. There are 16 residues in the CDR3. Germline lookup yields CDR1 SEHNR and CDR2 FQNEAQ (reference sequence). The CDR3 nucleotides are TGTGCCAGCAGCCTCGGGGGGCTAGCGGGCTCCTACGAGCAGTACTTC. Protein sequence: CASSLGGLAGSYEQYF.

This clone was recorded once. The J gene is TRBJ2-5, the V gene TRBV30, with 10 bases that match TRBD1. CDR3 size: 16 residues. Germline trimming cut 2 bases from V and 4 bases from J; bases unmatched to any gene: 10. CDR1 GTSNPN and CDR2 SVGIG come from the germline V gene (reference sequence). In nucleotides, the CDR3 is TGTGCCTGGAGTAGACAATGGGACAGGGGTTTAGAGACCCAGTACTTC. Translation: CAWSRQWDRGLETQYF.

V and J are TRBV30 and TRBJ2-3; 7 nucleotides line up with TRBD2. Germline CDR1 is GTSNPN and CDR2 is SVGIG (reference sequence). The trim removed 4 bases at V and 0 bases at J, leaving 4 bases unmatched. The CDR3 consists of 14 residues. CDR3 bases: TGTGCCTGGACATTTAGCGGGAGCACAGATACGCAGTATTTT. Amino acid sequence: CAWTFSGSTDTQYF.

The J gene is TRBJ1-5, the V gene TRBV19, with a weak D call TRBD1 (5 bases). The CDR3 is 15 amino acids. Trimming removed 5 bases at V and 0 bases at J, with 11 bases between. Germline loops: CDR1 LNHDA, CDR2 SQIVND (reference sequence). This CDR3 is CASSATEYSNQPQHF. For the CDR3, the DNA is TGTGCCAGTAGTGCGACAGAGTATAGCAATCAGCCCCAGCATTTT. Variable domain in full (rest from reference TRBV19 and TRBJ1-5): DGGITQSPKYLFRKEGQNVTLSCEQNLNHDAMYWYRQDPGQGLRLIYYSQIVNDFQKGDIAEGYSVSREKKESFPLTVTSAQKNPTAFYLCASSATEYSNQPQHFGDGTRLSIL.

Note on this clone: Because it lacks the conserved phenylalanine or tryptophan at the end, this CDR3 is likely a read error. The DNA is left out, because the CDR3 cannot be placed on it with certainty; the CDR3 is given as TCRdb lists it. The chain joins TRBV2 to TRBJ2-3; the D call of TRBD2 is as the table states it, not checked on the DNA. The CDR3 has 8 amino acids, counting both end residues. The germline gives CDR1 SNHLY, CDR2 FYNNEI. CDR3 sequence: CASTEGPR.

This clone was counted once. This chain uses TRBV6-5 with TRBJ2-3; possible D gene TRBD1, 6 bases. V lost 1 base, J lost 8 bases, and 13 bases lay in between. Germline CDR1 and CDR2: MNHEY and SVGAGI. The CDR3 covers 14 residues. The chain's CDR3 is CASSYLQGIVTQYF. The CDR3 bases are TGTGCCAGCAGTTACTTGCAGGGGATCGTTACGCAGTATTTT.

V and J are TRBV6-5 and TRBJ1-5; no definite D call. The CDR3 totals 14 residues. V was shortened by 3 bases and J by 0 bases, with 6 bases between the two germline ends. Germline V lookup: CDR1 MNHEY, CDR2 SVGAGI. CDR3 sequence: CASSYLPSNQPQHF. The CDR3 nucleotides are TGTGCCAGCAGTTATCTCCCTAGCAATCAGCCCCAGCATTTT.

This chain uses TRBV2 with TRBJ2-3, with a weak D call TRBD2 (6 bases). This CDR3 is built from 17 residues. Per the germline V gene, CDR1 is SNHLY and CDR2 is FYNNEI. Trimming pared 0 bases from V and 5 bases from J, leaving 18 bases between. The CDR3 is CASSEATPAGRGDTQYF. The CDR3 DNA sequence: TGTGCCAGCAGTGAAGCGACTCCGGCGGGGCGGGGAGATACGCAGTATTTT.

This sequence joins TRBV6-5 and TRBJ1-1; D gene ambiguous. Germline V gene sequence: CDR1 MNHEY, CDR2 SVGAGI. Trimming shortened V by 0 bases and J by 0 bases, and 8 bases separated the two germline ends. This CDR3 region has 15 residues. The CDR3 loop reads CASSYSTILNTEAFF. The CDR3 nucleotides read TGTGCCAGCAGTTACTCCACGATCCTGAACACTGAAGCTTTCTTT.

The genes are TRBV19 and TRBJ1-5; D gene uncertain. V was cut by 3 bases and J by 6 bases, with 15 bases left in between. CDR1 and CDR2 (germline): LNHDA, SQIVND (reference sequence). CDR3 length equals 15 residues. CDR3 sequence (DNA): TGTGCCAGTAGTATCGTCGGGGATTCGGGTCAGCCCCAGCATTTT. Translating it yields CASSIVGDSGQPQHF. The full variable domain, with the rest looked up from reference TRBV19 and TRBJ1-5, is DGGITQSPKYLFRKEGQNVTLSCEQNLNHDAMYWYRQDPGQGLRLIYYSQIVNDFQKGDIAEGYSVSREKKESFPLTVTSAQKNPTAFYLCASSIVGDSGQPQHFGDGTRLSIL.

This chain connects TRBV30 to TRBJ2-5; D may be TRBD1 (5 bases). Germline lookup yields CDR1 GTSNPN and CDR2 SVGIG (reference sequence). The CDR3 extends over 15 amino acids. Trimming stripped 0 bases from V and 2 bases from J, with 13 bases between. CDR3 bases: TGTGCCTGGAGTGTACAGGCAGGCCTACAAGAGACCCAGTACTTC. Translated: CAWSVQAGLQETQYF.

This chain joins TRBV18 and TRBJ1-5; TRBD1 aligns across 7 bases. J was trimmed by 2 bases and V by 5 bases; bases with no gene match: 6. CDR3 length: 15 amino acids. CDR1 is KGHSH and CDR2 is LQKENI in the germline V gene. This CDR3 is CASSSEGAGNQPQHF. CDR3 bases: TGTGCCAGCTCATCTGAGGGGGCCGGCAATCAGCCCCAGCATTTT.

CDR3 coding DNA: TGTGCCAGTTCTCCCTCGGGGAGCTCCTACAATGAGCAGTTCTTC. This encodes CASSPSGSSYNEQFF. This rearrangement joins TRBV19 to TRBJ2-1; possible D gene TRBD2, 5 bases. The CDR3 has 15 amino acids. Per germline, CDR1 LNHDA and CDR2 SQIVND (reference sequence). V was trimmed by 8 bases and J by 0 bases, leaving 14 bases between them.

The chain joins TRBV4-2 to TRBJ2-1; 10 bases match TRBD2. The V and J ends lost 2 bases and 3 bases, in that order; junction bases with no gene match: 1. This CDR3 region has 15 residues. Looked up from germline, CDR1 is LGHNA and CDR2 is YNFKEQ. CDR3 sequence: CASSQRLAGYNEQFF. Written as DNA, the CDR3 is TGTGCCAGCAGCCAACGACTAGCGGGCTACAATGAGCAGTTCTTC.

The chain has TRBV5-4 and TRBJ1-2, with a possible D match to TRBD1 (6 bases). Germline CDR1 is SGHNT and CDR2 is YYREEE (reference sequence). This CDR3 is 12 amino acids long. Trimming took off 4 bases at V and 7 bases at J, with 11 bases between the two ends. The CDR3 protein is CASSILDSGYTF. The CDR3 coding sequence is TGTGCCAGCAGCATCCTGGACAGTGGCTACACCTTC.

The chain uses TRBV27 and TRBJ2-3; TRBD2 matches 11 bases. The trim removed 5 bases at V and 0 bases at J, leaving 4 bases unmatched. In germline, CDR1 is MNHEY, CDR2 SMNVEV (reference sequence). This CDR3 is 16 amino acids long. The CDR3 DNA sequence: TGTGCCAGCAGTCAGGGACTAGCGGAGAGCACAGATACGCAGTATTTT. This encodes CASSQGLAESTDTQYF.